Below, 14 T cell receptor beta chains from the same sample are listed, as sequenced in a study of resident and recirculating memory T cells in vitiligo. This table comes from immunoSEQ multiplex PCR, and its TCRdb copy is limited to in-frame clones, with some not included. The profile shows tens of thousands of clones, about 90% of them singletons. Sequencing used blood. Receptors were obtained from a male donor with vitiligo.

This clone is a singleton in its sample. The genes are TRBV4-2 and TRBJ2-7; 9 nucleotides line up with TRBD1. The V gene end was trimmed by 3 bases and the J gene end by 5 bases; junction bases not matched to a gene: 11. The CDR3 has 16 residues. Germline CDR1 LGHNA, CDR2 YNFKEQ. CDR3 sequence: CASSQGPGQGRNEQYF. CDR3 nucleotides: TGTGCCAGCAGCCAGGGTCCCGGACAGGGGCGCAACGAGCAGTACTTC.

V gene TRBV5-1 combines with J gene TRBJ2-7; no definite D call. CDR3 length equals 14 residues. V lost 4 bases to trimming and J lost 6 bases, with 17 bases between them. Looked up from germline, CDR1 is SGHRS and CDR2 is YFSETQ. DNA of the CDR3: TGCGCCAGCAGCCAACTAAGTGTCCGCCGCGAGCAGTACTTC. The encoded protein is CASSQLSVRREQYF.

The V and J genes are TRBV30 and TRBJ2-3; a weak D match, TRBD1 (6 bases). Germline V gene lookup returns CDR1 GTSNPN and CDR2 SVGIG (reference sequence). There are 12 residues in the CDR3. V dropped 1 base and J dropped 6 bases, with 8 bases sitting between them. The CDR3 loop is CAWSGGPDTQYF. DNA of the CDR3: TGTGCCTGGAGTGGGGGGCCTGATACGCAGTATTTT.

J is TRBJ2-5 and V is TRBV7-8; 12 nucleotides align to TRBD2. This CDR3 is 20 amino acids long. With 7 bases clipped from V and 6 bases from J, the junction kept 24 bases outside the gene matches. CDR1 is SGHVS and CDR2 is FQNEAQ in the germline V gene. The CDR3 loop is CASTPSAGLAGTLPRKTQYF. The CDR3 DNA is TGTGCCAGCACCCCCTCGGCGGGACTAGCGGGCACGCTCCCTAGGAAGACCCAGTACTTC. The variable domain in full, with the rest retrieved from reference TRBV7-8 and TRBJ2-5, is GAGVSQSPRYKVAKRGQDVALRCDPISGHVSLFWYQQALGQGPEFLTYFQNEAQLDKSGLPSDRFFAERPEGSVSTLKIQRTQQEDSAVYLCASTPSAGLAGTLPRKTQYFGPGTRLLVL.

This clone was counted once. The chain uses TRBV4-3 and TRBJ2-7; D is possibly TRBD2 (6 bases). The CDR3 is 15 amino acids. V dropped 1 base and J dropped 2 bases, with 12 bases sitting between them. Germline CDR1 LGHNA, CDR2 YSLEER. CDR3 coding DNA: TGCGCCAGCAGCCAAGGTGGGACTGCAACCTACGAGCAGTACTTC. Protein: CASSQGGTATYEQYF.

The CDR3 nucleotides read TGTGCCAGCAGTCGAGGAAACGGAGCTTTCTTT. Residues: CASSRGNGAFF. This chain uses TRBV28 with TRBJ1-1; D call uncertain. CDR1 MDHEN and CDR2 SYDVKM come from the germline V gene. This CDR3 region has 11 residues. The V end lost 5 bases, the J end lost 10 bases, and 11 bases lay between the germline ends.

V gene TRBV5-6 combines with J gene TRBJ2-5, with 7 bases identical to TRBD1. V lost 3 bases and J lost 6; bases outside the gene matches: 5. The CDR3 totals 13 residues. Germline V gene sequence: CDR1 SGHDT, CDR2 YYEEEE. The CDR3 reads CASSSADRQTQYF. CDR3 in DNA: TGTGCCAGCAGCTCGGCGGACAGGCAGACCCAGTACTTC.

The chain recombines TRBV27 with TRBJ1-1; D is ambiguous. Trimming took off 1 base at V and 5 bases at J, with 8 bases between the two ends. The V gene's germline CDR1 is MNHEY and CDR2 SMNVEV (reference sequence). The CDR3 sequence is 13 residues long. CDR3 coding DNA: TGTGCCAGCAGTTTATATCGGGGAACTGAAGCTTTCTTT. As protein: CASSLYRGTEAFF.

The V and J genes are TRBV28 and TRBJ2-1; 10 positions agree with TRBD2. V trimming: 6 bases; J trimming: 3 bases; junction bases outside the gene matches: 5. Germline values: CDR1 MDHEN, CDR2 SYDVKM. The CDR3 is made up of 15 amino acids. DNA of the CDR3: TGTGCCAGCAGGCCTCCTAGCGGGAGCTACAATGAGCAGTTCTTC. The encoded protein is CASRPPSGSYNEQFF.

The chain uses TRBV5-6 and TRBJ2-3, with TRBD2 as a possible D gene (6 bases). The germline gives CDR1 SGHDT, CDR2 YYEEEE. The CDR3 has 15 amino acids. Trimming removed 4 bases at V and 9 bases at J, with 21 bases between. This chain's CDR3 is CASSNIAEDRGTQYF. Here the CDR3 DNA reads TGTGCCAGCAGCAATATAGCGGAGGATAGGGGAACGCAGTATTTT.

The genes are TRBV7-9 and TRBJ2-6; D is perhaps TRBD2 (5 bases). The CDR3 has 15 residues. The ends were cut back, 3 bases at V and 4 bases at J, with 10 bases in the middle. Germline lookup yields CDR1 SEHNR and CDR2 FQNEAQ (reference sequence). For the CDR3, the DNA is TGTGCCAGCAGCTTCGGACTGTCAGGGGCCAACGTCCTGACTTTC. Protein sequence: CASSFGLSGANVLTF.

The CDR3 sequence: CASTPSAGGLGETQYF. CDR3 DNA: TGTGCCAGCACCCCTTCCGCTGGAGGACTTGGAGAGACCCAGTACTTC. The chain couples TRBV5-4 to TRBJ2-5; tentatively, D is TRBD2 (5 bases). This CDR3 spans 16 amino acids. The V gene's germline CDR1 is SGHNT and CDR2 YYREEE (reference sequence). Trimming took off 6 bases at V and 4 bases at J, with 22 bases between the two ends. Using reference TRBV5-4 and TRBJ2-5 for the parts outside the CDR3, the full variable domain is ETGVTQSPTHLIKTRGQQVTLRCSSQSGHNTVSWYQQALGQGPQFIFQYYREEENGRGNFPPRFSGLQFPNYSSELNVNALELDDSALYLCASTPSAGGLGETQYFGPGTRLLVL.

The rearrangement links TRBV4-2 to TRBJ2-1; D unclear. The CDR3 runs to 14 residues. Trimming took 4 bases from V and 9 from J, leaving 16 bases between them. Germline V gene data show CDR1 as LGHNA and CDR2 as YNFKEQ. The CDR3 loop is CASSPPISLGEQFF. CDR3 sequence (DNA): TGTGCCAGCAGCCCCCCTATCTCTCTCGGTGAGCAGTTCTTC.

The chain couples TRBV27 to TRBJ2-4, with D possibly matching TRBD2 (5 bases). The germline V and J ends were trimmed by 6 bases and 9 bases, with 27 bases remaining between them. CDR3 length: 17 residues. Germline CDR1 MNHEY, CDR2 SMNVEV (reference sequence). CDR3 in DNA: TGTGCCAGCAGCCCCGGTGCGGGTGGCAGCACATCGGGCATTCAGTACTTC. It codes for CASSPGAGGSTSGIQYF.